This TCR beta chain is drawn from a study of T cell responses to AZD1222 COVID-19 vaccine. Broader study findings: Repertoires were sampled only after the peak T cell response. Clonal diversity may have been underestimated in mostly white British donors.

The CDR3 has 15 amino acids. The germline V gene has CDR1 LNHDA and CDR2 SQIVND (reference sequence). V lost 1 base to trimming and J lost 2 bases, with 11 bases between them. Assay: immunoSEQ multiplex PCR; the TCRdb copy retains only in-frame clones and omits some. Of tens of thousands of clones detected, roughly nine tenths appear once; the ten largest clones hold under 35%. With respect to this clone: Antigen: not known.

The sequence derives from an adult in good health. The chain combines TRBV19 with TRBJ2-5, with a possible D match to TRBD2 (7 bases). This specimen consisted of peripheral blood, obtained on day 0 of AZD1222 vaccination. CDR3 in amino acids: CASSIVRGAQETQYF. CDR3 sequence (DNA): TGTGCCAGTAGTATAGTTCGGGGGGCTCAAGAGACCCAGTACTTC.